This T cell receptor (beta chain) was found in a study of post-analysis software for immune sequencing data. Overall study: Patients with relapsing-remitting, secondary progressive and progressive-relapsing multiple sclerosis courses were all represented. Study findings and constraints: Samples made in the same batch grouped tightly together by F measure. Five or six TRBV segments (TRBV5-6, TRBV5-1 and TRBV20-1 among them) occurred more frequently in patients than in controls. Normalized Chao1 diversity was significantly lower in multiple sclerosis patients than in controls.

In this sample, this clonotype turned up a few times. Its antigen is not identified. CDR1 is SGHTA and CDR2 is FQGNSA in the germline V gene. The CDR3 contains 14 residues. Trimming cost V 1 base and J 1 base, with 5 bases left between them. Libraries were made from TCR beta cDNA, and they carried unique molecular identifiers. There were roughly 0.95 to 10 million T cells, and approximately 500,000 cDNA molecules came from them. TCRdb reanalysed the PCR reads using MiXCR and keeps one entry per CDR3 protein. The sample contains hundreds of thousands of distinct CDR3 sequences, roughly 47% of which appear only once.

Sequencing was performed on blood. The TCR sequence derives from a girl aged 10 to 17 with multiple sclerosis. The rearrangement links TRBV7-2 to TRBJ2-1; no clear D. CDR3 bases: TGTGCCAGCAGCTTAGTTACATCCTACAATGAGCAGTTCTTC. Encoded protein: CASSLVTSYNEQFF.